This entry is about one TCR beta chain. As processed by the authors: Reference gene primer amplification in the assay estimated nucleated cell counts. TCRdb's copy holds only in-frame clones and misses some; the assay was immunoSEQ multiplex PCR. That table is the source of V, J and clone size, and D and trimming were worked out from the DNA. The table shows about 100,000 clones, with around 90% occurring only once. With 6 bases clipped from V and 5 bases from J, the junction kept 13 bases outside the gene matches. Germline CDR1 ENHRY, CDR2 SYGVKD. The CDR3 has 16 residues. The source of the sample is a study of blood T cell repertoires in COVID-19.

The receptor's source is a human donor in a cohort sampled during active COVID-19. Sequencing was carried out using peripheral blood. The chain joins TRBV10-3 to TRBJ2-3, with 8 bases identical to TRBD2. The DNA of the CDR3 is TGTGCCATCAGGACGACTGGGCGGGGGGCAAAAGATACGCAGTATTTT. Its translation: CAIRTTGRGAKDTQYF.